This is a list of T cell receptor beta chains from one sample in a study of beta chain features in type 1 diabetes. Using immunoSEQ multiplex PCR, the repertoire was profiled, and TCRdb retains in-frame clones only, with some absent. The sample has fewer than 400,000 clones, less than 10% seen once. Sequenced input: central memory CD4+ T cells from blood. Receptor source: a woman aged 18-30 years in good health. Both conserved end residues are part of each CDR3. D genes are given only for firm matches. Only some rows state a clone size, as once, few, many or a class for expanded clones.

DNA: TGTGCCAGCAGCAAAAGTAAGAGAGGTCAGCCCCAGCATTTT
CDR3: CASSKSKRGQPQHF
V: TRBV21-1
size: NA
J: TRBJ1-5
D: NA

DNA: TGTGCCAGCAGTTTATTGGCAGGGGGCTGGAACACTGAAGCTTTCTTT
CDR3: CASSLLAGGWNTEAFF
V: TRBV28
size: few
J: TRBJ1-1
D: TRBD1

DNA: TGTGCCAGCAGCAAAGCAGACAGGCAGCAGTACTTC
CDR3: CASSKADRQQYF
V: TRBV7-8
size: few
J: TRBJ2-7
D: NA

DNA: TGTGCCAGCAGTGAGGGCAGGCGGGAGACCCAGTACTTC
CDR3: CASSEGRRETQYF
V: TRBV2
size: NA
J: TRBJ2-5
D: NA

DNA: TGCAGCGTCCTATTAGCGGGACCCTTAAACCTTCAAGAGACCCAGTACTTC
CDR3: CSVLLAGPLNLQETQYF
V: TRBV29-1
size: NA
J: TRBJ2-5
D: TRBD2

DNA: TGTGCCAGCAGCTTAGAGGCACGGACGTACGAGCAGTACTTC
CDR3: CASSLEARTYEQYF
V: TRBV7-2
size: few
J: TRBJ2-7
D: NA

DNA: TGCGCCAGCAGCCAAGACGCGACAGGGACGGCCGAGCAGTACTTC
CDR3: CASSQDATGTAEQYF
V: TRBV4-3
size: NA
J: TRBJ2-7
D: TRBD1

DNA: TGTGCCAGCAACAATCAGGGCACAGATACGCAGTATTTT
CDR3: CASNNQGTDTQYF
V: TRBV7-9
size: many
J: TRBJ2-3
D: NA

DNA: TGTGCCAGCAGTCATGTTTCGGGCATCACCTATGGCTACACCTTC
CDR3: CASSHVSGITYGYTF
V: TRBV6-5
size: few
J: TRBJ1-2
D: NA

DNA: TGTGCCAGCAGCCAAGATCCCGGGCTTGGTGCGCAGTATTTT
CDR3: CASSQDPGLGAQYF
V: TRBV4-2
size: few
J: TRBJ2-3
D: NA

DNA: TGTGCCAGCAGCCTCGACGGGACAACCAATGAGCAGTTCTTC
CDR3: CASSLDGTTNEQFF
V: TRBV4-2
size: many
J: TRBJ2-1
D: NA

DNA: TGTGCCAGCAGCCGCGGGGGGGGTGCAGGGTTCGGAGAGACCCAGTACTTC
CDR3: CASSRGGGAGFGETQYF
V: TRBV7-2
size: few
J: TRBJ2-5
D: TRBD2

DNA: TGTGCCAGCAGCCAAGAGCTGGCCTATGGCTACACCTTC
CDR3: CASSQELAYGYTF
V: TRBV14
size: NA
J: TRBJ1-2
D: NA

DNA: TGTGCCAGCTCACCAATTGATCTCACCGGGGAGCTGTTTTTT
CDR3: CASSPIDLTGELFF
V: TRBV18
size: few
J: TRBJ2-2
D: NA

DNA: TGTGCCAGCAGGGCTACAGGGGGCCGTAGCAATCAGCCCCAGCATTTT
CDR3: CASRATGGRSNQPQHF
V: TRBV6-6
size: NA
J: TRBJ1-5
D: TRBD1

DNA: TGTGCCAGCAGTGGACAGGGGATAGGAGAGACCCAGTACTTC
CDR3: CASSGQGIGETQYF
V: TRBV28
size: few
J: TRBJ2-5
D: TRBD1

DNA: TGTGCCAGCAGCCAAATTAGGACTAGCGGGAGCTCCTACGAGCAGTACTTC
CDR3: CASSQIRTSGSSYEQYF
V: TRBV11-2
size: few
J: TRBJ2-7
D: TRBD2

DNA: TGTGCCAGCAGCTTATTAACTCGGACCGGGGAGCTGTTTTTT
CDR3: CASSLLTRTGELFF
V: TRBV11-2
size: NA
J: TRBJ2-2
D: NA

DNA: TGTGCCAGCAGCCACGGGACAGGGAATGGAAACACCATATATTTT
CDR3: CASSHGTGNGNTIYF
V: TRBV14
size: many
J: TRBJ1-3
D: TRBD1